This record covers a single T cell receptor beta chain. Its antigen is currently not known. No clone much larger than this one lies a single base away; base qualities are absent. The cohort was made up of roughly 670 healthy bone marrow donors. All cohort members were sampled while nominally healthy, although unrecorded immune exposures were likely present. The donor was CMV seropositive and belonged to the group of around 300 seropositive cohort members. Every donor gave a peripheral blood sample, and the peripheral blood mononuclear cells from that sample were used for TCR beta sequencing. Genomic DNA was extracted from the blood cell samples with the Qiagen DNeasy Blood Extraction Kit. The data were obtained in a study of cytomegalovirus exposure and HLA in healthy donors (dated by TCRdb to 2017 to 2019). About the study as a whole: An earlier analysis of some 600 of the donors reported about 260 Gb of sequence data and around 110 million unique TCR beta sequences obtained from 150 million to 200 million T cells. An early release that covered 640 HLA-typed donors contained around 300 gigabases of sequencing data and about 84 million unique TCR sequences. The genetic ancestry cluster associated with self-reported Caucasian donors included about 81% of the 398 genotyped donors. The study aimed to test whether cataloging public T cell receptors could reveal signatures of past pathogen exposure. The study used immunosequencing to profile the T cell repertoires of 666 subjects and linked those repertoires to cytomegalovirus serostatus. A separate validation cohort of roughly 110 different subjects was used in addition to the roughly 640-subject first cohort. To predict cytomegalovirus infection status, the study combined high-throughput TCR immunosequencing, statistical association of individual TCRs with disease status, and machine learning. In a later analysis, previously published TCR beta repertoires from 500 to 750 donors were re-analyzed and high-resolution HLA genotyping was added so that TCR occurrence patterns could be studied. In the later analysis, no new phenotypic data were used to find candidate immune exposures; instead, reliance was placed on TCR beta sequences and their occurrence across donors. To decide whether each TCR beta V gene segment behaved as functional or pseudogenic, an earlier analysis of approximately 600 of the donors relied on high-throughput TCR beta sequencing. Donor age, sex, ethnicity and CMV serostatus were compiled alongside the repertoire data. Genome-wide SNP genotypes for about 60% of the roughly 700 donors were used in a later genetic analysis, which treated that subset as a discovery cohort. All discovery cohort repertoires had been generated using a single sequencing platform. Both class I and class II loci were covered by HLA typing, at four-digit resolution. The number of donors typed differed by locus, with roughly 629-640 for A, B, C, DRB1 and DQB1, around 560 for DQA1, 600 to 610 for DPA1, and about 450 for DPB1. About 5 DR-DQ haplotypes were handled as single units for association and clustering, since linkage in the cohort was strong. Among 300 to 500 genotyped donors of the cohort, an average of roughly 230,000 unique TCR beta nucleotide sequences was sequenced per donor, of which roughly 17% were non-productive. Results and caveats for the whole study, not just this receptor: The 87-base-pair reads could not distinguish some IMGT-functional V segments, including TRBV6-2 and TRBV6-3, so those segments were excluded. In an earlier analysis of about 600 of the donors, most TCR beta V segments appeared in productive rearrangements about 87% or about 30% of the time, broadly matching IMGT annotations. Most TCR sequences were observed very rarely across donors, whereas some public TCRs were present in many individuals. Three of the identified cytomegalovirus-associated TCR beta chains were confirmed in vitro to be specific for cytomegalovirus antigens. According to a later analysis, most CMV-associated TCR beta chains appeared to be HLA-restricted, and the HLA associations seemed to be driven largely by CMV exposure. A later analysis found that TCR association rates varied across HLA loci, with DRB1 alleles showing the most associated TCRs and HLA-C alleles the fewest. A cluster of highly shared sequence variants was judged likely to represent a technical artifact of the sequencing pipeline. In this cohort, only TCR beta chains were sequenced, and detectable features were limited by the absence of alpha or paired-chain data. An association between a missense DCLRE1C variant and V-gene and J-gene trimming of TCR beta chains was found in a later genetic analysis and replicated in an independent cohort. In a later analysis, HLA-associated TCR beta chains showed more clonal expansion and lower generation probabilities than non-associated chains that were equally common. A total of 150 to 200 TCR beta chains were listed by the study as associated with cytomegalovirus. A later genetic analysis reported fewer N-insertions in productive TCRs among donors in an Asian-associated ancestry cluster than the roughly 700-donor mean. Immune exposure information for the cohort was limited to CMV serostatus. A further reported finding was that TCR beta sequences accurately predicted the HLA-A and HLA-B alleles for most subjects in the first cohort. Because some donors lacked HLA typing at each locus, the association tests relied only on the typed subset. Correlated functional status among segregating V segments might reflect linkage disequilibrium, but an unknown experimental factor could not be ruled out. According to a later analysis, parvovirus B19, influenza, CMV and Epstein-Barr virus appeared linked to several top co-occurrence clusters. Because counts were too low, more than 15 rarely observed V segments, including chromosome 9 orphons, were left out of the earlier analysis of some 600 of the donors. It was suggested by the authors that the approach could potentially be generalized to other disease states and immunological phenotypes. When HLA alleles, especially DR and DQ, strongly co-occurred, TCR associations were difficult to assign to individual alleles. Presence/absence analyses assumed roughly uniform sequencing depth across donors, an assumption that may not hold. At a false discovery rate of 0.05, a later analysis linked fewer than 20,000 TCR beta sequences to specific HLA alleles. Cytomegalovirus status was reported to be diagnosed by the classifier with high specificity and sensitivity in both the original and validation cohorts.

The library was prepared using the immunoSEQ multiplex PCR assay. For the multiplex PCR, a mixture combining 60 forward primers for TCR Vbeta segments and 13 reverse primers for TCR Jbeta segments was used. Amplification of the CDR3 region of rearranged TCR beta genes was performed with a multiplex PCR assay on genomic DNA. The amplified TCR beta libraries were sequenced on the Illumina HiSeq System as 87-base-pair reads. The source study handled its data this way. A later analysis counted 75 million to 100 million unique TCR beta chains across the 500 to 850 repertoires, and some 11 million of these chains were shared by at least two donors. To remove PCR and sequencing errors, raw reads were error-corrected and collapsed into unique sequences using a nearest-neighbor algorithm that merged closely related sequences. Alignment of CDR3 sequences to IMGT reference sequences was used to assign V, D and J gene segments. For a sequence to be retained, at least a six-nucleotide match to both a V gene segment and a J gene segment was required. A rearrangement counted as productive if the CDR3 had no stop codons and remained in frame with V and J, and every other rearrangement counted as non-productive. Following IMGT convention, CDR3 was defined as the stretch from the second conserved V-encoded cysteine up to the conserved J-encoded phenylalanine. The earlier analysis of about 500 of the donors excluded sequences that lacked an unambiguous match to a single V gene segment. An earlier analysis of under 750 of the donors called V segments functional above 56.7% productive rearrangements and segregating when the between-donor standard deviation exceeded 5%. A statistical classification framework was built to diagnose cytomegalovirus status from the catalog of TCR beta chain sequences. In a later analysis, V and J genes were assigned by comparing TCR nucleotide sequences against IMGT/GENE-DB human TR gene sequences. In a later analysis, CDR3 sequences and most-parsimonious VDJ recombination scenarios were assigned using the TCRdist pipeline. A later analysis defined each TCR beta chain by its CDR3 amino acid sequence plus V-gene family, and excluded reads lacking a unique V-gene family. As a way to deal with suspected cross-contamination and a sequencing artifact, a later analysis dropped approximately 570 nucleotide sequences that were highly shared and had low generation probability. In a later analysis, a clonal expansion index for each public chain was calculated from normalized within-repertoire ranks of inferred template counts. In a later analysis, generation probabilities were computed using a VDJ recombination model fitted to out-of-frame rearrangements, and the results were checked against IGoR. Hypergeometric tests were used in a later analysis to score TCR-TCR, TCR-HLA and TCR-CMV co-occurrence, with a repertoire-size bias correction applied to the TCR pairs. A later analysis estimated false discovery rates by permuting HLA or CMV assignments 20 times. In a later analysis, co-occurring TCRs were grouped using DBSCAN, and TCRdist sequence similarity was added for clustering within HLA-allele-positive subsets. Co-occurrence clustering excluded repertoires with fewer than 30,000 or more than 120,000 public chains, plus five with anomalous nucleotide sharing. TCRdb mirrors the immuneACCESS table, restricted to in-frame sequences. Some clones are absent from its copies; in checked studies, under half trace to an unresolved V gene, and the reason for the others is unknown. The V and J calls and clone size were taken over from that table, and D and trimming were inferred from the DNA. The sample profile shows about 180,000 clones; 75% to 85% of them were found once. Of the sample, around 1.2% falls within the top ten clones.

The CDR3 measures 16 amino acids from cysteine to phenylalanine. The DNA shown is the 48-base CDR3, in frame from base 1. Reading the germline V gene gives CDR1 MNHEY and CDR2 SVGAGI. From V the trimming removes 0 bases and from J it removes 5 bases, while the gene matches leave 6 bases of the junction unaccounted for. This clonotype was sampled from a girl aged 2 to 9 in good health and CMV-seropositive. The chain is assembled from TRBV6-5 and TRBJ2-7, and 11 bases in between align with TRBD2. The material sequenced was PBMCs. The DNA sequence is as follows: TGTGCCAGCAGTTACTCGACCGGGACTAGCGGTAACGAGCAGTACTTC. Its amino acids are CASSYSTGTSGNEQYF.